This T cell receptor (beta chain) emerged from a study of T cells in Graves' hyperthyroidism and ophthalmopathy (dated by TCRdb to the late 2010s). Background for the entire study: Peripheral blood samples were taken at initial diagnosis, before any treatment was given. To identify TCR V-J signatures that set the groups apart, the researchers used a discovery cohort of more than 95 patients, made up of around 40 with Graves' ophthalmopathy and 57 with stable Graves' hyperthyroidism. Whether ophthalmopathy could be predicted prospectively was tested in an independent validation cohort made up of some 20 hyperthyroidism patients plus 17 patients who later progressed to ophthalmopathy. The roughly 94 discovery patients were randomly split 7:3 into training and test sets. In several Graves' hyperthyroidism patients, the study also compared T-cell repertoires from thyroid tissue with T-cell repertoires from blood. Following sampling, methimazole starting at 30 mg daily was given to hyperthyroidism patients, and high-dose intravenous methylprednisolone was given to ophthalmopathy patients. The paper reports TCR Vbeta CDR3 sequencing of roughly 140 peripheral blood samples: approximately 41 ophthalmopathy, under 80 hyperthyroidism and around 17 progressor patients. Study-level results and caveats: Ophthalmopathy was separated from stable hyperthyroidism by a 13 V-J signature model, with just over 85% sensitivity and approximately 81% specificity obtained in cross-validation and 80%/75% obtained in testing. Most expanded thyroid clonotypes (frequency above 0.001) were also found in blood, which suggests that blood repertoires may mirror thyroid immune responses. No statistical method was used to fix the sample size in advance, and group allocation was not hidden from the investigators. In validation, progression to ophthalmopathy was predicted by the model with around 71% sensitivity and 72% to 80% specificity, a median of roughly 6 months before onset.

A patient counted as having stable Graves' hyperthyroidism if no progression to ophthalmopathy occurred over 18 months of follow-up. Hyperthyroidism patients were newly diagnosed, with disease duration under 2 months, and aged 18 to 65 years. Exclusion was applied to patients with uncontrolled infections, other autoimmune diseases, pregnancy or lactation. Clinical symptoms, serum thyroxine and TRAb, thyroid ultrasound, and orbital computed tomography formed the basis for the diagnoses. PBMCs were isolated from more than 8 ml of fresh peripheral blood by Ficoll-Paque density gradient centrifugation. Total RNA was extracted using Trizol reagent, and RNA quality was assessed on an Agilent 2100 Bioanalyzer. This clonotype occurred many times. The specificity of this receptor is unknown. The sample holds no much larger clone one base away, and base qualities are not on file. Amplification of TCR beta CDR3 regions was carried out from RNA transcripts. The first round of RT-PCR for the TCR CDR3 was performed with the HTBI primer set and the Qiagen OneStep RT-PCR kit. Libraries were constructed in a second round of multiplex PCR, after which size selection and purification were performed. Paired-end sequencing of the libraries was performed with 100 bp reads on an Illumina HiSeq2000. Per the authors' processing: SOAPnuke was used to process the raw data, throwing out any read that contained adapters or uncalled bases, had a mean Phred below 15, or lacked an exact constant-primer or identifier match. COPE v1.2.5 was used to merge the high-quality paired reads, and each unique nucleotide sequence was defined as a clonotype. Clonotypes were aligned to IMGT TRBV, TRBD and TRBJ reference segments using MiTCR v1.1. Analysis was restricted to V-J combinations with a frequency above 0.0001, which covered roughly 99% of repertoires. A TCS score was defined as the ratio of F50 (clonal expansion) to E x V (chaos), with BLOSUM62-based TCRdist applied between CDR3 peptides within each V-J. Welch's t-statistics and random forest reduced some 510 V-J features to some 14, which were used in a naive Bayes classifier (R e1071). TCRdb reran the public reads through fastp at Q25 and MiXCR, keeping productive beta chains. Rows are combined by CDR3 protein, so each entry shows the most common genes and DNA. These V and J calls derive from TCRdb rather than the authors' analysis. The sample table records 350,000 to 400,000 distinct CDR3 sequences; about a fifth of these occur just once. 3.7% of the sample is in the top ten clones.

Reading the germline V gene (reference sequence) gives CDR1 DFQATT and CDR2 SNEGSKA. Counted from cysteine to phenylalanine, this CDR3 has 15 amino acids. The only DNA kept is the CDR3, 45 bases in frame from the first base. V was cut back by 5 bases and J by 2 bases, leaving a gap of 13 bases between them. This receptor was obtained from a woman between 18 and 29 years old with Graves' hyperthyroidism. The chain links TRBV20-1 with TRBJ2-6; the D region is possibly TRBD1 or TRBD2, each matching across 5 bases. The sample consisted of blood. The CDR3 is CSALGGVPGANVLTF. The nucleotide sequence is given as TGCAGTGCTCTTGGGGGAGTACCTGGGGCCAACGTCCTGACTTTC.